This T cell receptor (beta chain) is drawn from a study of cytomegalovirus exposure and HLA in healthy donors. Whole-study results and caveats: DRB1 showed the most TCR associations and HLA-C the fewest in a later analysis, as rates varied by HLA locus. Earlier analysis found most TCR beta V segments productive about 87% or about 30% of the time. In a later analysis, at a false discovery rate of 0.05, 15,000 to 20,000 TCR beta sequences matched HLA alleles. The study put under 200 TCR beta chains on its list as cytomegalovirus-associated.

Details on this clone: The antigen is unknown.

The CDR3 spans 12 residues. J gave up 9 bases and V 7 bases, and 8 bases lay outside the gene matches. The germline CDR1 and CDR2 sequences are SQVTM and ANQGSEA. With 60 Vbeta and 13 Jbeta primers, the PCR was carried out. Here immunoSEQ multiplex PCR was the method, and the copy in TCRdb shows in-frame clones only, minus some. This sample has about 130,000 clones; over 75% occur once, and the top ten carry less than 6.5%. The clonotype was recovered from a woman between 40 and 55 years old in good health and CMV-seropositive. V and J are TRBV29-1 and TRBJ2-5; TRBD1 matches 10 bases. The sequencing input was PBMCs. DNA for the CDR3: TGCAGCGACACCGGGACAGGGGCATCCCAGTACTTC. Its protein product is CSDTGTGASQYF. Full variable domain (missing parts from reference TRBV29-1 and TRBJ2-5): SAVISQKPSRDICQRGTSLTIQCQVDSQVTMMFWYRQQPGQSLTLIATANQGSEATYESGFVIDKFPISRPNLTFSTLTVSNMSPEDSSIYLCSDTGTGASQYFGPGTRLLVL.